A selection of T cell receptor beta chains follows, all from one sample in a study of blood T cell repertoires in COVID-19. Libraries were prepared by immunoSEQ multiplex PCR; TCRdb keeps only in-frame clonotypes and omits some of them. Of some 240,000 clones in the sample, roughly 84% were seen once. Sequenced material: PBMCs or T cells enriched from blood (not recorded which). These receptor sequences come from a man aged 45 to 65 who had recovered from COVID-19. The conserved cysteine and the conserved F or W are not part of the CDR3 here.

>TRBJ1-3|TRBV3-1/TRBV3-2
ASSQPDRPFGNTIY
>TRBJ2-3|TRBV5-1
ASSLSGNTDTQY
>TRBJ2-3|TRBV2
ASTLSTDTQY
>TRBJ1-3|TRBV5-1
ASSKGQAGNTIY
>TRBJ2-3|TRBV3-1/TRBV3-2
ASSLGGGGQY
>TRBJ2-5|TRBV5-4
ASSAEETQY
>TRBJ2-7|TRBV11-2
ASSLGTGIFYEQY
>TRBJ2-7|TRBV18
ASSQPGQATYEQY
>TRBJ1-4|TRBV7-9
ASSPISTGLSVL
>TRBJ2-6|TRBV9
ASSAGQGFSGANVLT
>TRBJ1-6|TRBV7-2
ASSLVHYNSPLH
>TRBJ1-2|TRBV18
ASSLRQENYGYT
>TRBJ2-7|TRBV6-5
ASSQTGGLDEQY
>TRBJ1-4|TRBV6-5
ASSYRRSEKLF
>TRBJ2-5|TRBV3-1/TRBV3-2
ASNTQGTGESGETQY
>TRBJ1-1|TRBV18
ASSPKGGGTEAF
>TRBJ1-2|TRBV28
ASSPPGQQGLYGYT
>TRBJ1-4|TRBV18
ASSAQGSTNEKLF
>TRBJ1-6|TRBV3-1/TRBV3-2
ASNDRVGSYNSPLH
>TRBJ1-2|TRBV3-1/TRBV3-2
AGSPDGGAGYT
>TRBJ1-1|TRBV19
ASIPTGEVTEAF
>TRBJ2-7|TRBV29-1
SVARATGGPYEQY
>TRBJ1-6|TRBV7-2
ASSLSVRLGGSPLH
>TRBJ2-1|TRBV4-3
ASSQGLAGAFEQF
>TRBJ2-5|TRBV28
ASSSDRNQETQY